Below, 3 T cell receptor beta chains from the same sample are listed, as sequenced in a study of blood T cell repertoires in COVID-19. Sequencing used immunoSEQ multiplex PCR; TCRdb keeps in-frame clones, though not all of them. The sample includes a few hundred thousand clones, approximately 90% of them seen just once. The sequencing sample was made of peripheral blood. All receptors derive from a woman aged 55-69 years with COVID-19, enrolled during active disease.

The chain recombines TRBV28 with TRBJ1-2; tentatively, D is TRBD1 (6 bases). CDR1 and CDR2 from the germline V gene are MDHEN and SYDVKM. This CDR3 is 14 amino acids long. The V end lost 8 bases, the J end lost 0 bases, and 13 bases lay between the germline ends. The CDR3 nucleotides read TGTGCCAGCCGACTACAGGGAGCTAACTATGGCTACACCTTC. This encodes CASRLQGANYGYTF.

This chain uses TRBV5-1 with TRBJ1-4; 8 bases are a match to TRBD1. J gave up 6 bases and V 0 bases, and 7 bases lay outside the gene matches. The CDR3 is made up of 16 amino acids. Per germline, CDR1 SGHRS and CDR2 YFSETQ. CDR3 coding DNA: TGCGCCAGCAGCTTGGCCCCGACAGGGGCGTATGAAAAACTGTTTTTT. It yields the protein CASSLAPTGAYEKLFF.

The chain carries TRBV29-1 and TRBJ1-1; D gene uncertain. V shed 7 bases and J shed 1 base, with 13 bases lying between them. The CDR3 has 13 amino acids. The germline gives CDR1 SQVTM, CDR2 ANQGSEA. The CDR3 here is CSALRHQNTEAFF. The CDR3 coding sequence is TGCAGCGCCTTACGACATCAGAACACTGAAGCTTTCTTT.